Presented here are 21 T cell receptor beta chains from one specimen sequenced in a study of CD8 T cells in ankylosing spondylitis. TCRdb re-called the 5' RACE reads through MiXCR, storing one row per CDR3 protein. The sample includes some 100,000 distinct CDR3 sequences, roughly 8.8% seen only once; the top ten take over 25%. General study points: What seemed typical of ankylosing spondylitis blood was a TCR beta motif built from eight highly homologous variants.

For these TCRs, the target antigens are not known. What was sequenced was blood, either unsorted or a sorted T cell fraction (not recorded which). These receptor sequences come from a male donor with ankylosing spondylitis.

V is TRBV7-2 and J is TRBJ2-5; D is unclear. Germline CDR1 is SGHTA and CDR2 is FQGNSA. The V end lost 1 base, the J end lost 2 bases, and 8 bases lay between the germline ends. This CDR3 spans 14 amino acids. CDR3 nucleotide sequence: TGTGCCAGCAGCTTAGATATCCTACAAGAGACCCAGTACTTC. Translating it yields CASSLDILQETQYF.

The sample holds a few counts of this clonotype. This chain links TRBV20-1 with TRBJ1-1; the match to TRBD1 covers 9 bases. Germline V gives CDR1 DFQATT, CDR2 SNEGSKA (reference sequence). J was trimmed by 5 bases and V by 6 bases; bases with no gene match: 13. The length of the CDR3 is 15 residues. The CDR3 sequence is CSAKGTGSFETEAFF. CDR3 in DNA: TGCAGTGCCAAAGGGACAGGGAGTTTCGAAACTGAAGCTTTCTTT.

The gene calls are TRBV7-6 and TRBJ2-7, with D possibly being TRBD2 (5 bases). There are 14 residues in the CDR3. Trimming stripped 2 bases from V and 5 bases from J, with 13 bases between. Germline assignment: CDR1 SGHVS and CDR2 FNYEAQ. CDR3 sequence: CASSLSTSNDEQYF. The CDR3 DNA reads TGTGCCAGCAGCTTATCAACTAGTAACGACGAGCAGTACTTC.

The CDR3, as DNA: TGCAGTGCTAATTCCGGTTACGGGCCATTACAAGAGACCCAGTACTTC. Its protein is CSANSGYGPLQETQYF. This chain connects TRBV20-1 to TRBJ2-5; D gene unclear. V dropped 4 bases and J dropped 2 bases, with 20 bases sitting between them. This CDR3 is 16 amino acids long. Germline V gene data show CDR1 as DFQATT and CDR2 as SNEGSKA (reference sequence).

This clonotype was found a few times. The CDR3 reads CASSKKKAGGPTYEQYV. The CDR3 bases are TGTGCCAGCAGCAAAAAGAAAGCGGGAGGGCCTACCTACGAGCAGTACGTC. The rearrangement links TRBV21-1 to TRBJ2-7; TRBD2, the table's D call, lacks a check against the DNA. TRBV21-1 is given as a pseudogene. The length of the CDR3 is 17 residues.

This chain links TRBV5-1 with TRBJ2-7, with TRBD2 identical over 8 bases. The CDR3 extends over 13 amino acids. Trimming took 2 bases from V and 6 from J; bases not matched to a gene: 4. Germline CDR1 SGHRS, CDR2 YFSETQ. CDR3 sequence reads: CASSFGGEGEQYF. The DNA of the CDR3 is TGCGCCAGCAGCTTCGGGGGGGAGGGCGAGCAGTACTTC.

Ten or more counts support this clonotype. The gene calls are TRBV10-3 and TRBJ2-1; possible D gene TRBD1, 6 bases. The ends were cut back, 8 bases at V and 5 bases at J, with 13 bases in the middle. CDR3 size: 13 residues. Germline values: CDR1 ENHRY, CDR2 SYGVKD. For the CDR3, the DNA is TGTGCCATCCGGACAGACAAGGACAATGAGCAGTTCTTC. Translation: CAIRTDKDNEQFF.

This rearrangement joins TRBV7-2 to TRBJ1-4; no reliable D call. The CDR3 totals 15 residues. V shed 4 bases and J shed 4 bases, with 13 bases lying between them. The V gene's germline CDR1 is SGHTA and CDR2 FQGNSA. The CDR3 nucleotides are TGTGCCAGCAGCTCACAGCGGGAAATTAATGAAAAACTGTTTTTT. Protein: CASSSQREINEKLFF.

This clonotype appeared many times. The chain joins TRBV6-5 to TRBJ2-4; a possible D gene is TRBD2 (6 bases). CDR1 and CDR2 (germline): MNHEY, SVGAGI. The CDR3 length is 14 residues. With 6 bases removed from V and 8 bases from J, the gap between germline ends came to 17 bases. CDR3 sequence: CASRLADPRDIQYF. CDR3 sequence (DNA): TGTGCCAGCAGATTAGCGGACCCAAGAGACATTCAGTACTTC.

This clonotype was found many times. The V gene is TRBV4-1, the J gene TRBJ2-1; unclear D gene. Trimming removed 0 bases at V and 6 bases at J, with 6 bases between. This CDR3 spans 13 amino acids. Germline V gives CDR1 MGHRA, CDR2 YSYEKL. The CDR3 nucleotides are TGCGCCAGCAGCCAAGATCTGATCAATGAGCAGTTCTTC. This gives the protein CASSQDLINEQFF.

The sample holds a few counts of this clonotype. The chain is built from TRBV13 and TRBJ2-4, with 9 bases that match TRBD1. V lost 5 bases to trimming and J lost 8 bases; unmatched junction nucleotides: 7. Germline CDR1 reads PRHDT; CDR2 reads FYEKMQ (reference sequence). The CDR3 is 14 amino acids. The CDR3 DNA is TGTGCCAGCAGCGTCGGACAGGGGAGGGACATTCAGTACTTC. Translating it yields CASSVGQGRDIQYF.

In its sample, this clonotype was seen many times. The genes are TRBV27 and TRBJ2-3; D might be TRBD1 (5 bases). The CDR3 consists of 16 residues. Deletions cut 3 bases from V and 2 bases from J, with 15 bases between. The germline V gene encodes CDR1 MNHEY and CDR2 SMNVEV (reference sequence). This CDR3 reads CASSFSDTNPTDTQYF. The CDR3 region has the DNA TGTGCCAGCAGTTTTTCGGACACCAACCCCACAGATACGCAGTATTTT.

The chain carries TRBV20-1 and TRBJ2-7; 10 bases map to TRBD2. Per germline, CDR1 DFQATT and CDR2 SNEGSKA (reference sequence). CDR3 length: 16 residues. V dropped 2 bases and J dropped 7; count of bases not matched to a gene: 14. The CDR3 sequence: CSARSRLAGVSREQYF. The DNA for the CDR3 is TGCAGTGCTAGATCGCGGCTAGCGGGAGTCTCGCGGGAGCAGTACTTC.

This clonotype was picked up a small number of times. This rearrangement joins TRBV2 to TRBJ2-3; no definite D call. CDR1 is SNHLY, CDR2 FYNNEI, per germline. Deletions cut 6 bases from V and 3 bases from J, with 7 bases between. The CDR3 covers 12 residues. CDR3 DNA: TGTGCCAGCAGACCAGCGACAGATACGCAGTATTTT. The encoded protein is CASRPATDTQYF.

The rearrangement uses TRBV5-8 and TRBJ2-3, with a weak D call TRBD2 (5 bases). This CDR3 has 15 residues. Germline-derived CDR1 and CDR2 are SGHTS and YDEGEE. The germline V and J ends were trimmed by 3 bases and 0 bases, with 11 bases remaining between them. The CDR3 loop is CASSSGLASTDTQYF. The DNA of the CDR3 is TGTGCCAGCAGCTCCGGGCTAGCTAGCACAGATACGCAGTATTTT.

The chain carries TRBV20-1 and TRBJ2-3; 7 bases agree with TRBD2. CDR1 and CDR2 (germline): DFQATT, SNEGSKA (reference sequence). The CDR3 consists of 15 residues. The V segment lost 3 bases and the J segment 2 bases; nucleotides outside the gene matches: 8. The DNA for the CDR3 is TGCAGTGCTAGCGGCGCAGCGGGGTACACAGATACGCAGTATTTT. This sequence encodes CSASGAAGYTDTQYF.

This clonotype was found many times. V usage is TRBV2 and J usage is TRBJ2-7, with D tentatively TRBD1 (6 bases). The germline V gene has CDR1 SNHLY and CDR2 FYNNEI. V shed 2 bases and J shed 6 bases, with 8 bases lying between them. CDR3 size: 12 residues. The CDR3 here is CASSERGTEQYV. CDR3 bases: TGTGCCAGCAGTGAAAGGGGGACCGAGCAGTACGTC.

This clonotype was recorded many times. The chain recombines TRBV7-9 with TRBJ2-5; tentative D call: TRBD2 (6 bases). Germline V gene lookup returns CDR1 SEHNR and CDR2 FQNEAQ (reference sequence). V lost 2 bases and J lost 4, with 11 bases in between. This CDR3 comprises 14 residues. The CDR3 nucleotides read TGTGCCAGCAGCTTAACGGGAGTCGGAGAGACCCAGTACTTC. This gives the protein CASSLTGVGETQYF.

This clonotype was seen repeatedly, ten times or more. V is TRBV5-1 and J is TRBJ2-1; 13 bases fit TRBD2. CDR1 and CDR2 from the germline V gene are SGHRS and YFSETQ. V shed 1 base, J shed 0 bases, and the junction held 7 bases outside the gene matches. This CDR3 is 19 amino acids long. CDR3 loop: CASSLPGTSGASSYNEQFF. CDR3 sequence (DNA): TGCGCCAGCAGCTTGCCTGGGACTAGCGGGGCTAGCTCCTACAATGAGCAGTTCTTC.

J is TRBJ2-5 and V is TRBV6-1; maybe TRBD1 (6 bases). In germline, CDR1 is MNHNS, CDR2 SASEGT. The V gene lost 7 bases and the J gene lost 2 bases, with 14 bases spanning the gap. The CDR3 spans 14 residues. This CDR3 is CASTLGRGQETQYF. CDR3 sequence (DNA): TGTGCCAGCACCCTAGGCAGGGGACAAGAGACCCAGTACTTC.

V gene TRBV5-6 combines with J gene TRBJ2-7; 14 nucleotides line up with TRBD2. CDR3 length equals 17 residues. V lost 3 bases and J lost 2; bases outside the gene matches: 7. Germline CDR1 and CDR2: SGHDT and YYEEEE. DNA of the CDR3: TGTGCCAGCAGCTCTCCGGGACTAGCGGGAGTCCCCTACGAGCAGTACTTC. This translates into CASSSPGLAGVPYEQYF. Looking up the rest from reference TRBV5-6 and TRBJ2-7 gives the full variable domain: DAGVTQSPTHLIKTRGQQVTLRCSPKSGHDTVSWYQQALGQGPQFIFQYYEEEERQRGNFPDRFSGHQFPNYSSELNVNALLLGDSALYLCASSSPGLAGVPYEQYFGPGTRLTVT.